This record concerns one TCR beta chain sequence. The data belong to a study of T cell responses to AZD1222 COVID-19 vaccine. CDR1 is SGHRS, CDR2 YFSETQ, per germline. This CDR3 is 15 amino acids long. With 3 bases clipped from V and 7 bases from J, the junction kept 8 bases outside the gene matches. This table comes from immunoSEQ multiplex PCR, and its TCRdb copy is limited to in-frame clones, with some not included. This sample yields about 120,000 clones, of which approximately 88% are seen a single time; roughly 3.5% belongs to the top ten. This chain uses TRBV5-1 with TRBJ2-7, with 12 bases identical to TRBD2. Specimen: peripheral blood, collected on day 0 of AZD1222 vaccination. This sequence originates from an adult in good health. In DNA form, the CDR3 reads TGCGCCAGCAGCTCTTGGACTAGCGGGGAGAGGGAGCAGTACTTC. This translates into CASSSWTSGEREQYF.